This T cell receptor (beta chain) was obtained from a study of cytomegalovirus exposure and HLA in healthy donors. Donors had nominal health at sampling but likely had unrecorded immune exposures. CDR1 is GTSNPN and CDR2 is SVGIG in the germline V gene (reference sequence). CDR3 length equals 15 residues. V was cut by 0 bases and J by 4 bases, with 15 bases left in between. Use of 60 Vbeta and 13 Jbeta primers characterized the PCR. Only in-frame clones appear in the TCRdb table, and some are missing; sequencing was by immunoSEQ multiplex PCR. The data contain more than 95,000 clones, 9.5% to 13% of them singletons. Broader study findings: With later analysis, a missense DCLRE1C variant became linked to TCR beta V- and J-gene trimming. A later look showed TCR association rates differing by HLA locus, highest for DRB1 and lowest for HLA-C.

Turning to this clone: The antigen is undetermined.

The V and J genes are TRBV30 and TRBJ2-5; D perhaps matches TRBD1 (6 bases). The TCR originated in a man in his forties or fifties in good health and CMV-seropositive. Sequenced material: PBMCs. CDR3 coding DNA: TGTGCCTGGAGTGTCCTACTTTCGGACAGAGAGACCCAGTACTTC. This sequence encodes CAWSVLLSDRETQYF.